Below, 20 T cell receptor beta chains from the same sample are listed, as sequenced in a study of blood T cell repertoires in COVID-19. TCRdb's table, derived via immunoSEQ multiplex PCR, lists solely in-frame clones and lacks some. The sample consists of some 110,000 clones, roughly four fifths of them appearing once. The sequencing sample was made of peripheral blood. The receptors were gathered from an older man with acute or convalescent COVID-19.

The chain recombines TRBV28 with TRBJ1-5; no clear D gene. The CDR3 consists of 15 residues. Germline CDR1 MDHEN, CDR2 SYDVKM. The V end was cut by 4 bases, the J end by 2 bases, with 12 bases between. CDR3 coding DNA: TGTGCCAGCAGTTCTTCTGATTCGGGCAATCAGCCCCAGCATTTT. This translates into CASSSSDSGNQPQHF.

The chain is built from TRBV6-5 and TRBJ2-5; D may be TRBD1 (7 bases). Trimming shortened V by 7 bases and J by 1 base, and 13 bases separated the two germline ends. Germline V gene sequence: CDR1 MNHEY, CDR2 SVGAGI. The CDR3 contains 14 residues. In nucleotides, the CDR3 is TGTGCCAGCAATGCAGGGGGGATCCAAGAGACCCAGTACTTC. It specifies CASNAGGIQETQYF.

V gene TRBV2 combines with J gene TRBJ2-1; no firm D call. Germline V gene lookup returns CDR1 SNHLY and CDR2 FYNNEI. The CDR3 has 13 amino acids. Deletions cut 4 bases from V and 9 bases from J, with 13 bases between. In DNA, the CDR3 is TGTGCCAGCAGTGTAAATGAAATCGGTGAGCAGTTCTTC. Translating it yields CASSVNEIGEQFF.

The genes are TRBV5-4 and TRBJ2-1; possible D gene TRBD1, 5 bases. Deletions cut 0 bases from V and 6 bases from J, with 10 bases between. This CDR3 region has 14 residues. CDR1 is SGHNT and CDR2 is YYREEE in the germline V gene (reference sequence). The chain's CDR3 is CASSLGGATNEQFF. Here the CDR3 DNA reads TGTGCCAGCAGCTTGGGGGGCGCAACCAATGAGCAGTTCTTC. Together with reference TRBV5-4 and TRBJ2-1, the CDR3 gives the full variable domain: ETGVTQSPTHLIKTRGQQVTLRCSSQSGHNTVSWYQQALGQGPQFIFQYYREEENGRGNFPPRFSGLQFPNYSSELNVNALELDDSALYLCASSLGGATNEQFFGPGTRLTVL.

The V call is TRBV5-1, the J call TRBJ1-1, with 7 bases matching TRBD1. The trim removed 4 bases at V and 7 bases at J, leaving 13 bases unmatched. This CDR3 has 15 residues. The germline gives CDR1 SGHRS, CDR2 YFSETQ. The chain's CDR3 is CASSPRTGSFGEAFF. Written as DNA, the CDR3 is TGCGCCAGCAGCCCACGGACAGGATCGTTCGGTGAAGCTTTCTTT.

In its sample, this clone was seen once. V is TRBV13 and J is TRBJ1-1; no clear D gene. The V gene's germline CDR1 is PRHDT and CDR2 FYEKMQ (reference sequence). V lost 2 bases to trimming and J lost 5 bases, with 12 bases between them. The CDR3 contains 14 residues. The CDR3 sequence is CASSLYLGGTEAFF. CDR3 sequence (DNA): TGTGCCAGCAGCTTATATCTCGGAGGGACTGAAGCTTTCTTT.

This chain's CDR3 is CASRSPGSSSGNTIYF. The CDR3 DNA reads as TGTGCCAGCAGATCCCCCGGGAGCAGCTCTGGAAACACCATATATTTT. This rearrangement joins TRBV28 to TRBJ1-3, with D unclear. Germline CDR1 and CDR2: MDHEN and SYDVKM. Between the trimmed V and J ends, which lost 6 bases and 0 bases, there was a span of 15 bases. This CDR3 region has 16 residues.

This rearrangement joins TRBV5-8 to TRBJ2-1; 11 bases are a match to TRBD1. Losses at the gene ends were 3 bases for V and 9 bases for J; bases not matched to a gene: 8. The CDR3 is 15 amino acids. Germline CDR1 reads SGHTS; CDR2 reads YDEGEE. In DNA form, the CDR3 reads TGTGCCAGCAGCTCCGTGGACAGGGGGCTGAGTGAGCAGTTCTTC. Its protein product is CASSSVDRGLSEQFF.

The chain is built from TRBV9 and TRBJ1-2; D remains unclear. Looked up from germline, CDR1 is SGDLS and CDR2 is YYNGEE. Deletions cut 2 bases from V and 4 bases from J, with 24 bases between. The CDR3 extends over 18 amino acids. The CDR3 DNA follows: TGTGCCAGCAGCGTGTCGTTGGGCAGAACGACCAAGAGCTATGGCTACACCTTC. It is translated as CASSVSLGRTTKSYGYTF. Variable domain in full (rest from reference TRBV9 and TRBJ1-2): DSGVTQTPKHLITATGQRVTLRCSPRSGDLSVYWYQQSLDQGLQFLIQYYNGEERAKGNILERFSAQQFPDLHSELNLSSLELGDSALYFCASSVSLGRTTKSYGYTFGSGTRLTVV.

V and J are TRBV18 and TRBJ2-6; 10 bases map to TRBD1. The germline CDR1 and CDR2 sequences are KGHSH and LQKENI. After removal of 3 bases from V and 0 bases from J, the junction contained 2 bases not matched to a gene. The CDR3 sequence is 17 residues long. CDR3 in amino acids: CASSPGQGISGANVLTF. The CDR3 DNA follows: TGTGCCAGCTCACCGGGACAGGGGATCTCTGGGGCCAACGTCCTGACTTTC. Filled out from reference TRBV18 and TRBJ2-6, the complete variable domain reads NAGVMQNPRHLVRRRGQEARLRCSPMKGHSHVYWYRQLPEEGLKFMVYLQKENIIDESGMPKERFSAEFPKEGPSILRIQQVVRGDSAAYFCASSPGQGISGANVLTFGAGSRLTVL.

The CDR3 DNA sequence: TGCGCCAGCAGTGGACTAGCGGGGGCCGGTTACAATGAGCAGTTCTTC. Protein product: CASSGLAGAGYNEQFF. The rearrangement uses TRBV10-1 and TRBJ2-1; 12 nucleotides line up with TRBD2. CDR1 and CDR2 (germline): WNHNN, SYGVQD (reference sequence). CDR3 length equals 16 residues. Losses at the gene ends were 4 bases for V and 4 bases for J; bases not matched to a gene: 5.

The chain employs TRBV18 and TRBJ1-1; 7 nucleotides align to TRBD1. There are 14 residues in the CDR3. The ends lost 3 bases at V and 4 bases at J; junction bases unmatched: 5. Germline-derived CDR1 and CDR2 are KGHSH and LQKENI. CDR3 loop: CASSPSTGATEAFF. The CDR3 bases are TGTGCCAGCTCACCTTCCACAGGGGCCACTGAAGCTTTCTTT.

The chain uses TRBV5-1 and TRBJ2-3; D is possibly TRBD2 (5 bases). V lost 6 bases, J lost 6 bases, and 17 bases lay in between. Germline V gene lookup returns CDR1 SGHRS and CDR2 YFSETQ. The CDR3 length is 14 residues. Here the CDR3 DNA reads TGCGCCAGCACCACCAGCGGCGGCTCGGATACGCAGTATTTT. Translation: CASTTSGGSDTQYF.

The rearrangement links TRBV2 to TRBJ1-5, with 9 bases aligning to TRBD1. V was pared by 4 bases and J by 6 bases, with 4 bases of the junction left unmatched. The V gene's germline CDR1 is SNHLY and CDR2 FYNNEI. This CDR3 is built from 14 residues. CDR3 bases: TGTGCCAGCAGTGGGACAGGGGAGGGTCAGCCCCAGCATTTT. Protein sequence: CASSGTGEGQPQHF.

The chain recombines TRBV3-1 (or the pseudogene TRBV3-2) with TRBJ1-2, with no clear D. CDR1 and CDR2 (germline): LGHDT, YNNKEL (reference sequence). The CDR3 contains 14 residues. The germline V and J ends were trimmed by 7 bases and 2 bases, with 14 bases remaining between them. The CDR3 bases are TGTGCCAGCACCCCTTCGGGGAAGAACTATGGCTACACCTTC. Amino acids: CASTPSGKNYGYTF.

The chain recombines TRBV2 with TRBJ1-5; D possibly corresponds to TRBD1 (6 bases). This CDR3 contains 14 residues. The ends were cut back, 3 bases at V and 6 bases at J, with 12 bases in the middle. Per the germline V gene, CDR1 is SNHLY and CDR2 is FYNNEI. In nucleotides, the CDR3 is TGTGCCAGCAGTGATGGCGGGGGCGGTCAGCCCCAGCATTTT. It translates to CASSDGGGGQPQHF.

This chain links TRBV19 with TRBJ2-7; a possible D gene is TRBD1 (6 bases). This CDR3 spans 13 amino acids. Germline V CDR1 and CDR2: LNHDA, SQIVND (reference sequence). V lost 5 bases and J lost 4, with 12 bases in between. The CDR3 region is CASSFGQKYEQYF. The CDR3 DNA sequence: TGTGCCAGTAGTTTCGGACAGAAGTACGAGCAGTACTTC.

This chain links TRBV9 with TRBJ2-7; 11 bases map to TRBD1. The V gene's germline CDR1 is SGDLS and CDR2 YYNGEE. Germline trimming cut 2 bases from V and 2 bases from J; bases unmatched to any gene: 6. The CDR3 covers 16 residues. The CDR3 sequence is CASSVSPGQGAYEQYF. CDR3 DNA: TGTGCCAGCAGCGTTTCCCCGGGACAGGGGGCCTACGAGCAGTACTTC.

The chain joins TRBV5-6 to TRBJ2-6; 7 nucleotides align to TRBD1. The CDR3 has 18 residues. In germline, CDR1 is SGHDT, CDR2 YYEEEE. The J segment lost 1 base and the V segment lost 2 bases, leaving 9 bases of the junction unmatched. CDR3 region: CASSLPRDSSSGANVLTF. In DNA form, the CDR3 reads TGTGCCAGCAGCTTACCCCGGGACAGTTCGTCTGGGGCCAACGTCCTGACTTTC.

V usage is TRBV5-1 and J usage is TRBJ1-2, with TRBD1 as a possible D gene (6 bases). There are 12 residues in the CDR3. The V gene lost 6 bases and the J gene lost 8 bases, with 14 bases spanning the gap. Germline loops: CDR1 SGHRS, CDR2 YFSETQ. This CDR3 reads CASTTGKGGYTF. CDR3 sequence (DNA): TGCGCCAGCACTACAGGGAAGGGCGGCTACACCTTC.